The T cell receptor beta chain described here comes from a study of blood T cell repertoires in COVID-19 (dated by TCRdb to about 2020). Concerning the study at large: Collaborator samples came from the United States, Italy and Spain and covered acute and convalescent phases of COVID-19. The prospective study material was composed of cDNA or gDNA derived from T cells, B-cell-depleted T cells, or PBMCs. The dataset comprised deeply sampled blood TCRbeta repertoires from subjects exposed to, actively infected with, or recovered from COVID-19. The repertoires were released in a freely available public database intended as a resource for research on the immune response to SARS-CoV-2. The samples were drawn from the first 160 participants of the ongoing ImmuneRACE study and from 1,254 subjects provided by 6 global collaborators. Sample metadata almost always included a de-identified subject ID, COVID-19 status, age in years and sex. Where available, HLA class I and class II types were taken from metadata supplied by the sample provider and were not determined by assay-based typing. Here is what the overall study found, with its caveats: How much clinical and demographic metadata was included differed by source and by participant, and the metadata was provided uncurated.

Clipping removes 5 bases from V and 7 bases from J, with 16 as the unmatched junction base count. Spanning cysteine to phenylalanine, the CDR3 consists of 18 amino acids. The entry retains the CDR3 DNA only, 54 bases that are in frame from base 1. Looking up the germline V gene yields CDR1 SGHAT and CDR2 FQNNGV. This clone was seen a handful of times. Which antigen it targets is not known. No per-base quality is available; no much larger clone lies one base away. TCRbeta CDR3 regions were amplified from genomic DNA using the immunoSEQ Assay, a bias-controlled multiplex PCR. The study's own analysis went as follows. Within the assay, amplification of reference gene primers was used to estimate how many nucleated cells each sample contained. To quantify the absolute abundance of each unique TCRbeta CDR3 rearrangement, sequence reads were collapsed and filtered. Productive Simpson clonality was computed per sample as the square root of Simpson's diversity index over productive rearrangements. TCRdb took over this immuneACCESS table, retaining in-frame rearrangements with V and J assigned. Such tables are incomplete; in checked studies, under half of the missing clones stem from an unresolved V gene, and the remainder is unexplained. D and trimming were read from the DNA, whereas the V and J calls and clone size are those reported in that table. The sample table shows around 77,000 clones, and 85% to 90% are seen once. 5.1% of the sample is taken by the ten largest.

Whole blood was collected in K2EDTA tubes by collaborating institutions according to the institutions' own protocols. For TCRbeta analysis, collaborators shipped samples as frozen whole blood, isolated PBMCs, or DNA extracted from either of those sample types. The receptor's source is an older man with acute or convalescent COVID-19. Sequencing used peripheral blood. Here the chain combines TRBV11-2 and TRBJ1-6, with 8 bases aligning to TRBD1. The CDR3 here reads CASSRGSSWTGQNSPLHF. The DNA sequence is TGTGCCAGCAGCCGAGGCTCTAGCTGGACAGGGCAAAATTCACCCCTCCACTTT. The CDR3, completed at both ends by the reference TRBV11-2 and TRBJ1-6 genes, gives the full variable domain EAGVAQSPRYKIIEKRQSVAFWCNPISGHATLYWYQQILGQGPKLLIQFQNNGVVDDSQLPKDRFSAERLKGVDSTLKIQPAKLEDSAVYLCASSRGSSWTGQNSPLHFGNGTRLTVT.